Below, one T cell receptor beta chain is given with its context. TCRdb used MiXCR to reprocess the RACE reads, holding one entry per CDR3 protein. The sample lists about 350,000 distinct CDR3 sequences; around 6% were seen once. These data are taken from a study of human T cells and chemical hapten exposure. V was pared by 6 bases and J by 2 bases, with 8 bases of the junction left unmatched. The CDR3 extends over 15 amino acids. Time point meaning: patch test 2, 6 weeks after DPC sensitization. Treatment: therapeutic diphenylcyclopropenone sensitization with weekly scalp DPC. Ahead of applying each patch test, blood was sampled.

Specimen: whole blood, collected in connection with sensitization to the hapten diphenylcyclopropenone (DPC). The clonotype originates from a woman aged 18-30 years with alopecia areata. Some clones in this sample may be carry-over from other donors' samples. This rearrangement joins TRBV12-3 or TRBV12-4 to TRBJ1-1; 8 bases are a match to TRBD1. The CDR3 coding sequence is TGTGCCAGCAGACCTGACAGGGGCCTCAACACTGAAGCTTTCTTT. Its protein product is CASRPDRGLNTEAFF.